This is a list of T cell receptor beta chains from one sample in a study of vaccination and CD4 T cells after COVID-19. Their specific antigens are unknown. TCRdb reanalysed the PCR reads using MiXCR and keeps one entry per CDR3 protein. Of approximately 14,000 distinct CDR3 sequences listed, less than 70% are singletons. The specimen comprised CD4+ T cells from blood, cultured in vitro, sampled before SARS-CoV-2 vaccination. The receptors here all came from a human donor who had recovered from COVID-19. The CDR3 runs from the conserved cysteine through the conserved F or W. A D gene is named only where the DNA matches it firmly. Where a row states a size, it is once, few, many or the class of an expanded clone; other rows omit it.

V,size,J,D,CDR3,DNA
TRBV6-1,NA,TRBJ2-1,TRBD1,CASSRRGQPYNEQFF,TGTGCCAGCAGTCGAAGGGGACAGCCCTACAATGAGCAGTTCTTC
TRBV30,NA,TRBJ2-2,TRBD2,CAWSDRGGYTGELFF,TGTGCCTGGAGTGATCGGGGGGGTTACACCGGGGAGCTGTTTTTT
TRBV7-9,NA,TRBJ2-7,TRBD2,CASSPTGTTGGEQYF,TGTGCCAGCAGCCCGACCGGGACTACGGGGGGCGAGCAGTACTTC
TRBV27,NA,TRBJ2-5,NA,CASSEARGTQYF,TGTGCCAGCAGTGAGGCACGGGGGACCCAGTACTTC
TRBV24-1,NA,TRBJ2-3,TRBD2,CATSDQGLAADTQYF,TGTGCCACCAGTGACCAGGGACTAGCGGCAGATACGCAGTATTTT
TRBV21-1,NA,TRBJ1-4,NA,CASRGNSLPNEKLFF,TGTGCCAGCAGAGGGAACAGCCTTCCTAATGAAAAACTGTTTTTT
TRBV29-1,NA,TRBJ2-7,TRBD2,CSSRGESYEQYF,TGCAGCTCTCGGGGGGAGTCCTACGAGCAGTACTTC
TRBV5-4,NA,TRBJ2-7,NA,CASSLFGKNPYEQYF,TGTGCCAGCAGCTTGTTTGGAAAGAACCCCTACGAGCAGTACTTC
TRBV6-2/TRBV6-3,medium-sized,TRBJ2-2,NA,CASSYSPEGSGELFF,TGTGCCAGCAGTTACTCCCCCGAGGGTAGCGGGGAGCTGTTTTTT
TRBV11-2,NA,TRBJ2-7,NA,CASSSHKGYYEQYF,TGTGCCAGCAGCTCCCATAAAGGGTACTACGAGCAGTACTTC
TRBV20-1,once,TRBJ2-7,TRBD2,CSALSGRGSYEQYF,TGCAGTGCCTTAAGCGGGAGAGGTTCCTACGAGCAGTACTTC
TRBV7-9,few,TRBJ2-3,NA,CASSSGVGRESDTQYF,TGTGCCAGCAGCTCCGGCGTGGGACGGGAGTCAGATACGCAGTATTTT
TRBV11-2,NA,TRBJ2-3,NA,CASSFTTDTQYF,TGTGCCAGCAGCTTCACTACAGATACGCAGTATTTT
TRBV20-1,NA,TRBJ2-3,TRBD2,CSALRGEGLQEADTQYF,TGCAGTGCTTTACGGGGGGAGGGCCTCCAAGAGGCAGATACGCAGTATTTT
TRBV20-1,NA,TRBJ1-1,TRBD1,CSAGGQTNTEAFF,TGCAGTGCTGGGGGACAGACAAACACTGAAGCTTTCTTT
TRBV4-2,NA,TRBJ2-7,NA,CASSQSSYEQYF,TGTGCCAGCAGCCAGAGCTCCTACGAGCAGTACTTC
TRBV7-6,few,TRBJ2-2,NA,CASSPQRANTGELFF,TGTGCCAGCAGCCCCCAGAGGGCGAACACCGGGGAGCTGTTTTTT
TRBV20-1,NA,TRBJ2-7,NA,CSARDLGPQGPTYEQYF,TGCAGTGCTAGAGATCTTGGCCCGCAGGGGCCGACCTACGAGCAGTACTTC
TRBV5-4,few,TRBJ2-3,NA,CASSLGQSDTQYF,TGTGCCAGCAGCTTGGGACAGTCAGATACGCAGTATTTT
TRBV30,once,TRBJ1-1,NA,CAWNGHRGSTEAFF,TGTGCCTGGAACGGCCACCGAGGATCCACTGAAGCTTTCTTT
TRBV20-1,few,TRBJ2-3,NA,CSARPGASTDTQYF,TGCAGTGCTAGGCCAGGGGCTAGCACAGATACGCAGTATTTT
TRBV7-2,few,TRBJ1-2,NA,CASSLSTDTLGYTF,TGTGCCAGCAGCTTATCGACGGACACCCTTGGCTACACCTTC
TRBV27,NA,TRBJ2-5,NA,CASSLRVLETQYF,TGTGCCAGCAGTTTGCGGGTTTTGGAGACCCAGTACTTC
TRBV25-1,NA,TRBJ1-2,NA,CASSEGGAPNYGYTF,TGTGCCAGCAGTGAAGGGGGGGCTCCTAACTATGGCTACACCTTC
TRBV27,once,TRBJ2-7,NA,CASSRDYSYEQYF,TGTGCCAGCAGTCGGGATTACTCCTACGAGCAGTACTTC
TRBV19,NA,TRBJ1-1,NA,CASSIDPGTEAFF,TGTGCCAGTAGTATAGATCCGGGCACTGAAGCTTTCTTT
TRBV20-1,NA,TRBJ2-5,TRBD2,CSATSTSRETQYF,TGCAGTGCTACGTCGACTAGCCGAGAGACCCAGTACTTC
TRBV6-2/TRBV6-3,NA,TRBJ2-1,TRBD2,CASSFPSGSQQFF,TGTGCCAGCAGTTTCCCTAGCGGGAGTCAGCAGTTCTTC